These 26 T cell receptor beta chains were sequenced from one sample in a study of T cells in localized non-small cell lung cancer. Measured with immunoSEQ multiplex PCR; TCRdb has only the in-frame clones, and not every one. The top ten hold 50% to 75% of the sample, which has about 12,000 clones, 86% seen once. Sequencing used peripheral blood, obtained before any cancer treatment. The receptors stem from a male donor older than 55 with stage III lung adenocarcinoma.

The chain employs TRBV2 and TRBJ2-1, with D possibly matching TRBD2 (6 bases). CDR1 is SNHLY and CDR2 is FYNNEI in the germline V gene. The CDR3 runs 16 residues. V shed 0 bases and J shed 7 bases, with 16 bases lying between them. The CDR3 region has the DNA TGTGCCAGCAGTGAAGCGCTGGCGGGACGCAGAAATGAGCAGTTCTTC. It encodes CASSEALAGRRNEQFF.

This chain links TRBV19 with TRBJ2-3; 9 bases are shared with TRBD2. The CDR3 is made up of 16 amino acids. Germline CDR1 is LNHDA and CDR2 is SQIVND (reference sequence). The ends lost 2 bases at V and 8 bases at J; junction bases unmatched: 11. CDR3 loop: CASSIMAGGPIGTQYF. CDR3 DNA sequence: TGTGCCAGTAGTATAATGGCGGGAGGGCCGATCGGTACGCAGTATTTT.

V and J are TRBV18 and TRBJ2-7; TRBD2 matches 7 bases. With 2 bases clipped from V and 3 bases from J, the junction kept 22 bases outside the gene matches. This CDR3 contains 20 residues. The germline gives CDR1 KGHSH, CDR2 LQKENI. DNA for the CDR3: TGTGCCAGCTCACCATCGAGGCTCCGGACGCTTGCGCGGGAGTACTACGAGCAGTACTTC. It specifies CASSPSRLRTLAREYYEQYF.

This rearrangement joins TRBV27 to TRBJ2-2; TRBD2 matches 11 bases. V was pared by 3 bases and J by 0 bases, with 3 bases of the junction left unmatched. CDR3 length: 17 amino acids. CDR1 is MNHEY and CDR2 is SMNVEV in the germline V gene (reference sequence). Written as DNA, the CDR3 is TGTGCCAGCAGTTTTGGACTAGCGGGCCCGAACACCGGGGAGCTGTTTTTT. It translates to CASSFGLAGPNTGELFF.

The J gene is TRBJ2-7, the V gene TRBV5-4; no clear D gene. Germline V lookup: CDR1 SGHNT, CDR2 YYREEE (reference sequence). The CDR3 has 11 residues. The V gene lost 3 bases and the J gene lost 3 bases, with 4 bases spanning the gap. The CDR3 reads CASSSNYEQYF. Written as DNA, the CDR3 is TGTGCCAGCAGCTCCAACTACGAGCAGTACTTC. Complete variable domain (other parts from reference TRBV5-4 and TRBJ2-7): ETGVTQSPTHLIKTRGQQVTLRCSSQSGHNTVSWYQQALGQGPQFIFQYYREEENGRGNFPPRFSGLQFPNYSSELNVNALELDDSALYLCASSSNYEQYFGPGTRLTVT.

This chain links TRBV11-2 with TRBJ1-4; no definite D call. The germline gives CDR1 SGHAT, CDR2 FQNNGV. V was shortened by 6 bases and J by 2 bases, with 10 bases between the two germline ends. CDR3 length equals 14 residues. The CDR3 DNA follows: TGTGCCAGCAGTCCGCCGGCCACTAATGAAAAACTGTTTTTT. Residues: CASSPPATNEKLFF.

V usage is TRBV5-1 and J usage is TRBJ2-3; 9 bases agree with TRBD2. With V trimmed by 6 bases and J by 5 bases, 7 bases remained unmatched. CDR1 SGHRS and CDR2 YFSETQ come from the germline V gene. This CDR3 region has 14 residues. The CDR3, as DNA: TGCGCCAGCACCCCAGGGCGGGGGGGAGATACGCAGTATTTT. This gives the protein CASTPGRGGDTQYF.

This clone has a handful of counts. This rearrangement joins TRBV16 to TRBJ2-7, with D perhaps matching TRBD1 or TRBD2 (5 bases each). Germline lookup yields CDR1 KGHSY and CDR2 FQNENV. This CDR3 region has 15 residues. Trimming took 2 bases from V and 5 from J, leaving 16 bases between them. The CDR3 DNA reads as TGTGCCAGCAGCCAAGGCGGGCAGGGTAGCGACGAGCAGTACTTC. Protein product: CASSQGGQGSDEQYF.

V gene TRBV28 combines with J gene TRBJ2-5, with D tentatively TRBD1 (5 bases). V lost 3 bases to trimming and J lost 5 bases, with 10 bases between them. Germline-derived CDR1 and CDR2 are MDHEN and SYDVKM. This CDR3 region has 13 residues. CDR3 residues: CASSLPGLETQYF. The CDR3 DNA reads TGTGCCAGCAGTTTGCCAGGGTTGGAGACCCAGTACTTC.

This chain uses TRBV2 with TRBJ2-3; tentatively, D is TRBD2 (6 bases). The germline V and J ends were trimmed by 7 bases and 0 bases, with 14 bases remaining between them. This CDR3 spans 15 amino acids. Germline V gene sequence: CDR1 SNHLY, CDR2 FYNNEI. CDR3 region: CASNPKRASTDTQYF. CDR3 in DNA: TGTGCCAGCAACCCTAAGCGGGCGAGCACAGATACGCAGTATTTT.

CDR3 nucleotides: TGTGCCAGCAGCCCTGGGACAGGGAGCAATCAGCCCCAGCATTTT. Residues: CASSPGTGSNQPQHF. The gene calls are TRBV5-3 and TRBJ1-5; 9 bases match TRBD1. TRBV5-3 is an open reading frame whose function is uncertain. The CDR3 length is 15 residues. J was trimmed by 1 base and V by 8 bases; bases with no gene match: 7.

This chain uses TRBV5-1 with TRBJ2-2, with TRBD1 matching 7 bases. CDR3 length: 15 residues. Germline V gives CDR1 SGHRS, CDR2 YFSETQ. The V and J ends lost 4 bases and 6 bases, in that order; junction bases with no gene match: 9. DNA of the CDR3: TGCGCCAGCAGCCCCCGACAGGGAACCCCCGGGGAGCTGTTTTTT. This gives the protein CASSPRQGTPGELFF.

The V call is TRBV7-9, the J call TRBJ2-2; TRBD1 aligns across 7 bases. CDR3 size: 14 residues. With V trimmed by 5 bases and J by 5 bases, 5 bases remained unmatched. Looked up from germline, CDR1 is SEHNR and CDR2 is FQNEAQ (reference sequence). In DNA, the CDR3 is TGTGCCAGCAGCCCCACGACAGGGACCGGGGAGCTGTTTTTT. Its protein is CASSPTTGTGELFF.

This clone was detected only a few times. This may arise from a read error, as a much more abundant clone is one base away. The rearrangement joins TRBV19 to TRBJ1-5; D is perhaps TRBD1 (6 bases). Germline V gene lookup returns CDR1 LNHDA and CDR2 SQIVND (reference sequence). CDR3 length: 19 residues. V lost 5 bases, J lost 2 bases, and 25 bases lay in between. CDR3 nucleotides: TGTGCCAGTAGTGGGGGGCATAAGGGGGGCGGGTTGGGCAATCAGCCCCAGCATTTT. It translates to CASSGGHKGGGLGNQPQHF.

The chain has TRBV4-1 and TRBJ2-4, with D unclear. Germline V lookup: CDR1 MGHRA, CDR2 YSYEKL. This CDR3 has 15 residues. Trimming shortened V by 1 base and J by 0 bases, and 7 bases separated the two germline ends. CDR3 sequence: CASSQAGLAKNIQYF. The CDR3 region has the DNA TGCGCCAGCAGCCAAGCCGGGCTAGCCAAAAACATTCAGTACTTC.

V gene TRBV7-9 combines with J gene TRBJ2-7; 7 bases line up with TRBD1. Germline CDR1 SEHNR, CDR2 FQNEAQ (reference sequence). J was trimmed by 4 bases and V by 6 bases; bases with no gene match: 9. The CDR3 has 14 residues. The chain's CDR3 is CASSKRDSPYEQYF. The CDR3 DNA sequence: TGTGCCAGCAGTAAAAGGGACAGCCCGTACGAGCAGTACTTC.

The CDR3 sequence: CASSFSLSGNTIYF. CDR3 DNA sequence: TGTGCCAGCAGCTTTAGCCTCTCTGGAAACACCATATATTTT. This sequence joins TRBV7-2 and TRBJ1-3; D unresolved. The germline CDR1 and CDR2 sequences are SGHTA and FQGNSA. The CDR3 sequence is 14 residues long. Deletions cut 3 bases from V and 0 bases from J, with 6 bases between.

The chain links TRBV6-1 to TRBJ2-7; no definite D call. The CDR3 runs to 15 residues. The V and J ends lost 4 bases and 2 bases respectively, with 15 bases between them. CDR1 is MNHNS and CDR2 is SASEGT in the germline V gene. For the CDR3, the DNA is TGTGCCAGCAGTGTACCCCGTAGGTATCCCTACGAGCAGTACTTC. Translation gives CASSVPRRYPYEQYF.

V gene TRBV11-3 combines with J gene TRBJ2-7; maybe TRBD1 (5 bases). The V gene lost 0 bases and the J gene lost 2 bases, with 11 bases spanning the gap. The CDR3 is made up of 15 amino acids. The germline V gene encodes CDR1 SGHNT and CDR2 YENEEA. In nucleotides, the CDR3 is TGTGCCAGCAGCTTAGACGGGCAGGGTACCTACGAGCAGTACTTC. Its translation is CASSLDGQGTYEQYF.

This clone showed up just a few times. The chain joins TRBV11-2 to TRBJ2-7; 9 bases are a match to TRBD2. V gave up 5 bases and J gave up 5 bases; unmatched junction bases: 7. Per the germline V gene, CDR1 is SGHAT and CDR2 is FQNNGV. This CDR3 has 14 residues. CDR3 in DNA: TGTGCCAGCAGCCCCGGTGCGGGGGGGAACGAGCAGTACTTC. Its translation: CASSPGAGGNEQYF.

The chain is built from TRBV5-5 and TRBJ2-7; unclear D gene. Germline V gives CDR1 SGHKS, CDR2 YYEKEE (reference sequence). Trimming pared 3 bases from V and 3 bases from J, leaving 7 bases between. The CDR3 is 12 residues long. The CDR3 region is CASSSHNYEQYF. CDR3 DNA: TGTGCCAGCAGCTCCCACAACTACGAGCAGTACTTC.

This clone was detected once. The rearrangement links TRBV29-1 to TRBJ1-1, with TRBD1 as a possible D gene (6 bases). Trimming removed 5 bases at V and 0 bases at J, with 10 bases between. This CDR3 region has 13 residues. Germline loops: CDR1 SQVTM, CDR2 ANQGSEA. The CDR3 protein is CSVLGHMNTEAFF. Here the CDR3 DNA reads TGCAGCGTTTTGGGACACATGAACACTGAAGCTTTCTTT.

This clone was detected only a few times. The genes are TRBV10-1 and TRBJ1-1; the D is unclear. V lost 0 bases and J lost 0, with 5 bases in between. The CDR3 is 14 residues long. Germline CDR1 reads WNHNN; CDR2 reads SYGVQD (reference sequence). CDR3 amino acids: CASSESPVNTEAFF. The CDR3 DNA reads as TGCGCCAGCAGTGAGTCCCCGGTGAACACTGAAGCTTTCTTT.

This clone has only one observation. The DNA for the CDR3 is TGTGCCAGCAGCGCACGACAGACGAACACTGAAGCTTTCTTT. This gives the protein CASSARQTNTEAFF. The rearrangement joins TRBV7-9 to TRBJ1-1; tentative D call: TRBD1 (5 bases). CDR3 length: 14 amino acids. Trimming removed 5 bases at V and 1 base at J, with 11 bases between. Germline assignment: CDR1 SEHNR and CDR2 FQNEAQ (reference sequence).

CDR3 amino acids: CASSQGQVATNEKLFF. The CDR3 region has the DNA TGTGCCAGCAGCCAGGGACAGGTTGCAACTAATGAAAAACTGTTTTTT. V gene TRBV2 combines with J gene TRBJ1-4; the match to TRBD1 covers 8 bases. V lost 6 bases to trimming and J lost 0 bases; unmatched junction nucleotides: 6. This CDR3 is 16 amino acids long. Germline loops: CDR1 SNHLY, CDR2 FYNNEI.

This rearrangement joins TRBV11-3 to TRBJ2-3, with TRBD2 matching 10 bases. The CDR3 loop spans 17 amino acids. The J segment lost 4 bases and the V segment lost 0 bases, leaving 7 bases of the junction unmatched. Germline V gene sequence: CDR1 SGHNT, CDR2 YENEEA. The CDR3 DNA sequence: TGTGCCAGCAGCTTAGATGGAAGCGGGAGGGTGGCAGATACGCAGTATTTT. Its protein product is CASSLDGSGRVADTQYF. The full variable domain, completed using reference TRBV11-3 and TRBJ2-3, is EAGVVQSPRYKIIEKKQPVAFWCNPISGHNTLYWYLQNLGQGPELLIRYENEEAVDDSQLPKDRFSAERLKGVDSTLKIQPAELGDSAVYLCASSLDGSGRVADTQYFGPGTRLTVL.